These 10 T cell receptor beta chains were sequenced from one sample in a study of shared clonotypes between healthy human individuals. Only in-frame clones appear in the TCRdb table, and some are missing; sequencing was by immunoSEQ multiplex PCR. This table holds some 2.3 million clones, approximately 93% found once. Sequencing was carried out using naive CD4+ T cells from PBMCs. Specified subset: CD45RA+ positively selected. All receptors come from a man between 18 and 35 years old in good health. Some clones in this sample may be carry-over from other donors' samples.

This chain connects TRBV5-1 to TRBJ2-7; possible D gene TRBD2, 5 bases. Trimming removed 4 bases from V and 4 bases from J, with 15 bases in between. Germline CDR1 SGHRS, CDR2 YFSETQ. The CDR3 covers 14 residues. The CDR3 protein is CASSPVVGGYEQYF. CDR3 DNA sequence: TGCGCCAGCAGCCCGGTAGTGGGCGGGTACGAGCAGTACTTC.

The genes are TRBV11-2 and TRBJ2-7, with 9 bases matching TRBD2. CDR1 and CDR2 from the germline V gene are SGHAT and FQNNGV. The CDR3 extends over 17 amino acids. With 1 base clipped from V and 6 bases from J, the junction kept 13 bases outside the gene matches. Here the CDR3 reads CASSLAGGRASLGEQYF. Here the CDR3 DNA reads TGTGCCAGCAGCTTAGCGGGCGGGAGGGCCTCTCTCGGCGAGCAGTACTTC.

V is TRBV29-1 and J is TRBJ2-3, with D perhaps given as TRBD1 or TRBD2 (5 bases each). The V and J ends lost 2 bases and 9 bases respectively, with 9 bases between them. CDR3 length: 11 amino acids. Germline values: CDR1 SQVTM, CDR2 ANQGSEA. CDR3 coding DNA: TGCAGCGTTGAACCGGGGCTCACGCAGTATTTT. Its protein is CSVEPGLTQYF.

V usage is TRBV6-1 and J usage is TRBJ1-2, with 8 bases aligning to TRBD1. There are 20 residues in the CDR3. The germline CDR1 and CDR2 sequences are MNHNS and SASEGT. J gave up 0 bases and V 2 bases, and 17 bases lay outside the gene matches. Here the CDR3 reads CASSEFFSGDRNPSNYGYTF. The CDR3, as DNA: TGTGCCAGCAGTGAATTCTTTTCAGGGGACAGGAACCCTTCTAACTATGGCTACACCTTC.

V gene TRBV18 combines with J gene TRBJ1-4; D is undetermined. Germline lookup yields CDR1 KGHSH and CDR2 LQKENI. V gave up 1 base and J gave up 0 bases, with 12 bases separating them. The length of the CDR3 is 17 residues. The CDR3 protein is CASSPLLGIATNEKLFF. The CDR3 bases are TGTGCCAGCTCACCACTTCTGGGCATTGCAACTAATGAAAAACTGTTTTTT.

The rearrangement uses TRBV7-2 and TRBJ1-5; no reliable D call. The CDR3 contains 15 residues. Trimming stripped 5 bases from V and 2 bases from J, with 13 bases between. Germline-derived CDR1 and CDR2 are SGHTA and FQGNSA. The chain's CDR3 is CASSPTGYGNQPQHF. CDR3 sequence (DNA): TGTGCCAGCAGCCCTACTGGATATGGCAATCAGCCCCAGCATTTT.

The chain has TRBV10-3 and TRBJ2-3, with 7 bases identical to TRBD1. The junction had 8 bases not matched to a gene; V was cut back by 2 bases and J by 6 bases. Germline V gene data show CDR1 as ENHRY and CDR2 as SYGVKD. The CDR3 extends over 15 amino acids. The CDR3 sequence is CAISEGTVRVDTQYF. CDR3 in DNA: TGTGCCATCAGTGAGGGGACAGTCCGAGTCGATACGCAGTATTTT.

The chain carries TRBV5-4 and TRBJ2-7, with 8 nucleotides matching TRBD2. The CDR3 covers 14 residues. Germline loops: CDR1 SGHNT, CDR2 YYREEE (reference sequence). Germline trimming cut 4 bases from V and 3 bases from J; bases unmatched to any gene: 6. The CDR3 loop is CASSRELADYEQYF. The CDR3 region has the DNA TGTGCCAGCAGCCGTGAACTAGCGGACTACGAGCAGTACTTC.

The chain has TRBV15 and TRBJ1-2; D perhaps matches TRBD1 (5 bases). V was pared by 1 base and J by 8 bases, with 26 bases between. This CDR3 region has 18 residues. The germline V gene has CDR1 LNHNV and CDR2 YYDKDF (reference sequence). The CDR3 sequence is CATSRATGPQWGVGGYTF. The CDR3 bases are TGTGCCACCAGCAGAGCAACAGGCCCTCAGTGGGGCGTCGGAGGCTACACCTTC. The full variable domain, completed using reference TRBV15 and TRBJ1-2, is DAMVIQNPRYQVTQFGKPVTLSCSQTLNHNVMYWYQQKSSQAPKLLFHYYDKDFNNEADTPDNFQSRRPNTSFCFLDIRSPGLGDTAMYLCATSRATGPQWGVGGYTFGSGTRLTVV.

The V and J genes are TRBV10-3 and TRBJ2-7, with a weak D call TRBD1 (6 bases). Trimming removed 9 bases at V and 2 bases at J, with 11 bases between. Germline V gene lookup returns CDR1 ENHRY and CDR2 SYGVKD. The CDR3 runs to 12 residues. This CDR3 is CAIAQGPYEQYF. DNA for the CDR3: TGTGCCATTGCACAGGGTCCCTACGAGCAGTACTTC.